Below, one TCR beta chain is given with its context. The antigen is not known. This entry comes from a study of siplizumab effects on memory and regulatory T cells. Study-wide findings and caveats: Neither a naive nor a memory phenotype was assignable to roughly 80-97% of proliferating CD4+ or CD8+ clones.

Each sample had around 99,000 TCR templates assayed. Sequencing used immunoSEQ multiplex PCR; TCRdb keeps in-frame clones, though not all of them. The repertoire holds approximately 100,000 clones, with roughly 93% as singletons. V was clipped by 6 bases and J by 3 bases, with 14 bases between them. Germline V gene data show CDR1 as MDHEN and CDR2 as SYDVKM. This CDR3 region has 14 residues. The rearrangement joins TRBV28 to TRBJ2-5; D is undetermined. Sequenced input: non-Treg CD4+ T cells sorted from blood. This sequence was found in a human donor in good health. Written as DNA, the CDR3 is TGTGCCAGCAGGGTAGTGATTGGCAAAGAGACCCAGTACTTC. Protein: CASRVVIGKETQYF.